The entry below describes one T cell receptor beta chain. Its specificity is unknown. CDR3 length equals 15 residues. The germline CDR1 and CDR2 sequences are MNHEY and SVGAGI. Trimming took off 0 bases at V and 3 bases at J, with 11 bases between the two ends. The data belong to a study of cytomegalovirus exposure and HLA in healthy donors. Broader study findings: A few of the chains that were CMV-associated were confirmed in vitro to be specific for CMV antigens. Near-uniform donor sequencing depth was presumed by presence/absence analyses. Researchers reportedly found TCR beta sequences accurately predicted most subjects' HLA-A and HLA-B alleles.

The PCR used 60 Vbeta and 13 Jbeta primers. The protocol was immunoSEQ multiplex PCR, while the TCRdb copy is restricted to in-frame clones and leaves out a portion. Found here are approximately 140,000 clones, about 80% of them singletons; the top ten hold about 2.5%. The receptor's source is a boy aged 2-9 years in good health and CMV-seronegative. The sequenced material came from PBMCs. This chain uses TRBV6-5 with TRBJ1-1; D possibly corresponds to TRBD1 (5 bases). This CDR3 is CASSYSKGADTEAFF. CDR3 nucleotides: TGTGCCAGCAGTTACTCCAAAGGGGCGGACACTGAAGCTTTCTTT.